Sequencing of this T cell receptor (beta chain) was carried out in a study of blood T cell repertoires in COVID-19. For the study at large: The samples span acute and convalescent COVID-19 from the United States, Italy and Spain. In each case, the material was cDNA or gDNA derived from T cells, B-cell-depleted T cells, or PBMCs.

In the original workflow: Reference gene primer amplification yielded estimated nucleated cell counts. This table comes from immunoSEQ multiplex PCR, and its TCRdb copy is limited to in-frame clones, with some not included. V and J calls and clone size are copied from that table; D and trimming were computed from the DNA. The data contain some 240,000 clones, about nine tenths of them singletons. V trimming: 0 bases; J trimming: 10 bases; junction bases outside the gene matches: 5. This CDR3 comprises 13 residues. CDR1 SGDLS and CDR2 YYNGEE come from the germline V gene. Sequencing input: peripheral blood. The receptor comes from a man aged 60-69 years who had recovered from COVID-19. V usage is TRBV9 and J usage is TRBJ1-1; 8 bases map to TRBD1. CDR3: CASSVAWTGPAFF. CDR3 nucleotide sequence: TGTGCCAGCAGCGTAGCTTGGACAGGGCCAGCTTTCTTT.